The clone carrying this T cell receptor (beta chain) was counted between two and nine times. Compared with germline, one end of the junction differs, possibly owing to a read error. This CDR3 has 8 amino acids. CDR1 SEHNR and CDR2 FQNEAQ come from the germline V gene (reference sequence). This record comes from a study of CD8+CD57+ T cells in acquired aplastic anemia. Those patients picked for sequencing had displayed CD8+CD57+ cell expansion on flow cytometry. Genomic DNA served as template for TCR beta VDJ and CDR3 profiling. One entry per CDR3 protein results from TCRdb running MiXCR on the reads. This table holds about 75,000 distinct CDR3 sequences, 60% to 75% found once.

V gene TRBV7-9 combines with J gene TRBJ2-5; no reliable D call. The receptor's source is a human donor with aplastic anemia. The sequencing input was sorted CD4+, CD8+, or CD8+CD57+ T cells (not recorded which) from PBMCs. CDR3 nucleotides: TGTGCCAGGCGGACCGGGTGCTTC. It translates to CARRTGCF.